A selection of T cell receptor beta chains follows, all from one sample in a study of T cell changes during pregnancy in multiple sclerosis. Sequencing used immunoSEQ multiplex PCR; TCRdb keeps in-frame clones, though not all of them. The table includes about 85,000 clones, more than 85% detected once. Sequenced here: peripheral blood, sampled in the first trimester of pregnancy. These receptors all stem from a female donor with multiple sclerosis, enrolled in a pregnancy study. The CDR3 runs from the conserved cysteine through the conserved F or W. The D gene is left open where the match is weak. Not every row has a clone size; where given, it reads once, few, many or a size class.

V	J	size	D	CDR3	DNA
TRBV18	TRBJ1-1	.	.	CASSPSPGATEAFF	TGTGCCAGCTCACCATCGCCAGGGGCCACTGAAGCTTTCTTT
TRBV9	TRBJ2-7	.	.	CASSVSGSGYEQYF	TGTGCCAGCAGCGTATCCGGGAGTGGGTACGAGCAGTACTTC
TRBV19	TRBJ1-5	.	TRBD1	CASNPGTGTNQPQHF	TGTGCCAGCAATCCCGGGACAGGGACTAATCAGCCCCAGCATTTT
TRBV28	TRBJ2-5	once	TRBD1	CASSSPDRGRIFQYF	TGTGCCAGCAGTTCACCGGACAGGGGACGGATTTTCCAGTACTTC
TRBV29-1	TRBJ1-2	few	TRBD1	CSVEDWTGHTF	TGCAGCGTTGAAGATTGGACAGGGCACACCTTC
TRBV21-1	TRBJ1-4	.	.	CASSKVGGVTNEKLFF	TGTGCCAGCAGCAAAGTAGGAGGGGTAACTAATGAAAAACTGTTTTTT
TRBV18	TRBJ1-1	few	.	CASSPRDSNTEAFF	TGTGCCAGCTCACCCCGGGACTCGAACACTGAAGCTTTCTTT
TRBV2	TRBJ1-2	once	.	CASRGPIYGYTF	TGTGCCAGTAGAGGGCCCATCTATGGCTACACCTTC
TRBV7-9	TRBJ1-5	.	TRBD1	CASSLEGQGTQKGRQPQHF	TGTGCCAGCAGCTTAGAGGGACAGGGGACTCAGAAAGGTAGACAGCCCCAGCATTTT
TRBV19	TRBJ2-1	.	.	CASATGGPISGSSYNEQFF	TGTGCCAGTGCTACAGGGGGCCCTATTAGCGGGAGCTCCTACAATGAGCAGTTCTTC
TRBV7-2	TRBJ2-5	.	.	CASSLQSTGRETQYF	TGTGCCAGCAGCTTACAGTCGACAGGTCGAGAGACCCAGTACTTC
TRBV7-9	TRBJ2-3	.	TRBD1	CASSLTGDGRGTQYF	TGTGCCAGCAGCTTAACAGGGGACGGACGAGGTACGCAGTATTTT
TRBV5-8	TRBJ1-3	.	.	CANSLLFSGNTIYF	TGTGCCAACAGCTTGCTCTTCTCTGGAAACACCATATATTTT
TRBV5-1	TRBJ1-6	.	.	CASSLDRAYSPLHF	TGCGCCAGCAGCTTGGACAGGGCGTACTCACCCCTCCACTTT
TRBV5-1	TRBJ2-7	.	TRBD2	CASSLDPLAGGRDEQYF	TGCGCCAGCAGCTTGGACCCTCTAGCGGGGGGGCGAGACGAGCAGTACTTC
TRBV14	TRBJ2-5	.	.	CASSQRQLQETQYF	TGTGCCAGCAGCCAGCGACAGCTCCAAGAGACCCAGTACTTC
TRBV2	TRBJ1-5	.	TRBD1	CASSLNGQGAREPQHF	TGTGCCAGCAGTCTAAATGGACAGGGGGCCAGGGAGCCCCAGCATTTT
TRBV5-1	TRBJ2-7	.	.	CASSLSGNTYEQYF	TGCGCCAGCAGCTTGAGCGGCAACACCTACGAGCAGTACTTC
TRBV4-3	TRBJ1-3	.	.	CASSRATGSGGNTIYF	TGCGCCAGCAGCCGAGCCACAGGGTCAGGTGGAAACACCATATATTTT
TRBV6-1	TRBJ2-7	.	TRBD1	CASGRTGNGGYEQYF	TGTGCCAGCGGAAGGACAGGGAATGGCGGATACGAGCAGTACTTC
TRBV27	TRBJ2-2	.	.	CASKGGLNTGELFF	TGTGCCAGCAAGGGAGGATTGAACACCGGGGAGCTGTTTTTT
TRBV10-3	TRBJ1-3	.	.	CAISDGEMSGNTIYF	TGTGCCATCAGTGACGGGGAAATGTCTGGAAACACCATATATTTT
TRBV5-1	TRBJ2-7	once	TRBD1	CASSNGQGAYEQYF	TGCGCCAGCAGCAATGGACAGGGGGCCTACGAGCAGTACTTC
TRBV10-3	TRBJ1-4	.	.	CAISGQVNEKLFF	TGTGCCATCAGTGGACAGGTTAATGAAAAACTGTTTTTT
TRBV7-2	TRBJ2-7	.	.	CASSSLPYEQYF	TGTGCCAGCAGCTCCCTCCCCTACGAGCAGTACTTC
TRBV5-8	TRBJ2-2	.	.	CASSLAAKEIANTGELFF	TGTGCCAGCAGCTTGGCCGCGAAAGAGATCGCGAACACCGGGGAGCTGTTTTTT
TRBV28	TRBJ1-4	.	.	CASSPPGGSEKLFF	TGTGCCAGCAGTCCCCCGGGGGGGAGTGAAAAACTGTTTTTT
TRBV14	TRBJ1-4	.	TRBD1	CASSQAWTGESKEKLFF	TGTGCCAGCAGCCAAGCATGGACAGGGGAGTCTAAAGAAAAACTGTTTTTT
TRBV7-9	TRBJ1-1	.	.	CASIAQGNTEAFF	TGTGCCAGCATCGCCCAGGGGAACACTGAAGCTTTCTTT
TRBV4-1	TRBJ1-2	.	TRBD1	CASSQFLAGTGVIYGYTF	TGCGCCAGCAGCCAATTCCTCGCCGGGACAGGGGTCATCTATGGCTACACCTTC
TRBV19	TRBJ1-6	.	TRBD1	CASSSDRGFNSPLHF	TGTGCCAGTAGTTCGGACAGGGGCTTTAATTCACCCCTCCACTTT
TRBV5-1	TRBJ1-1	.	TRBD1	CASSDRGRGNTEAFF	TGCGCCAGCAGTGACAGGGGGCGTGGGAACACTGAAGCTTTCTTT
TRBV30	TRBJ2-5	.	.	CAWRRTGEQTQYF	TGTGCCTGGAGGCGTACCGGGGAGCAGACCCAGTACTTC
TRBV2	TRBJ2-7	.	.	CASSVTGVLNEQYF	TGTGCCAGCAGTGTTACGGGAGTACTTAACGAGCAGTACTTC
TRBV12-5	TRBJ1-4	.	.	CASGPYVRDTDEKLFF	TGTGCTAGTGGTCCCTATGTCCGGGACACTGACGAAAAACTGTTTTTT
TRBV28	TRBJ2-1	.	TRBD2	CASSLAGESYNEQFF	TGTGCCAGCAGCTTAGCGGGAGAATCCTACAATGAGCAGTTCTTC
TRBV28	TRBJ1-6	few	.	CASRGQSALHF	TGTGCCAGCAGGGGACAATCTGCACTCCACTTT
TRBV4-2	TRBJ1-2	.	.	CASSQRDPGQGGYTF	TGTGCCAGCAGCCAAAGGGATCCAGGGCAGGGTGGCTACACCTTC
TRBV5-1	TRBJ1-1	.	.	CASSLGGGMNTEAFF	TGCGCCAGCAGCTTGGGAGGGGGAATGAACACTGAAGCTTTCTTT
TRBV27	TRBJ1-2	.	TRBD1	CASSLKGQGYYGYTF	TGTGCCAGCAGTTTAAAGGGACAGGGGTACTATGGCTACACCTTC
TRBV9	TRBJ1-3	.	TRBD1	CASSPRPRDRVGFGNTIYF	TGTGCCAGCAGCCCGCGACCCAGGGACAGGGTAGGATTTGGAAACACCATATATTTT
TRBV6-1	TRBJ1-1	.	.	CASREKANTEAFF	TGTGCCAGCAGGGAGAAGGCGAACACTGAAGCTTTCTTT
TRBV30	TRBJ2-3	.	.	CAWRTSGTDTQYF	TGTGCCTGGAGGACTTCTGGCACAGATACGCAGTATTTT
TRBV18	TRBJ2-2	.	TRBD1	CASSQLGQGSNTGELFF	TGTGCCAGCTCCCAACTAGGACAGGGCTCGAACACCGGGGAGCTGTTTTTT
TRBV4-1	TRBJ1-5	.	TRBD1	CASSLQGADSNQPQHF	TGCGCCAGCAGCCTACAGGGGGCGGATAGCAATCAGCCCCAGCATTTT
TRBV10-3	TRBJ1-2	.	TRBD1	CATGTAQGGGYTF	TGTGCCACTGGGACAGCTCAGGGGGGAGGCTACACCTTC
TRBV7-8	TRBJ2-7	.	.	CASSTDYEQYF	TGTGCCAGCAGCACAGACTACGAGCAGTACTTC
TRBV18	TRBJ1-3	.	TRBD1	CASSPITGGAGNTIYF	TGTGCCAGCTCACCAATCACAGGGGGCGCAGGAAACACCATATATTTT
TRBV30	TRBJ1-6	few	TRBD1	CAWRHLRQGEGLTLHF	TGTGCCTGGAGACACCTAAGACAGGGTGAGGGTCTAACCCTCCACTTT
TRBV2	TRBJ1-3	once	TRBD1	CASLMTGVPGNTIYF	TGTGCCAGCCTAATGACAGGGGTTCCTGGAAACACCATATATTTT
TRBV19	TRBJ2-3	.	TRBD2	CASSPRAQLAGGPHTQYF	TGTGCCAGTAGTCCCCGTGCCCAACTAGCGGGAGGGCCGCATACGCAGTATTTT
TRBV5-1	TRBJ2-2	.	TRBD1	CASSLSPKGTGNTGELFF	TGCGCCAGCAGCTTGTCCCCAAAAGGGACAGGCAACACCGGGGAGCTGTTTTTT
TRBV7-9	TRBJ2-1	.	TRBD1	CASSQSQGVNSGYEQFF	TGTGCCAGCAGCCAATCCCAGGGGGTCAACAGTGGCTATGAGCAGTTCTTC
TRBV27	TRBJ1-1	.	TRBD1	CASRAGTGGANTEAFF	TGTGCCAGCAGAGCCGGGACAGGGGGCGCGAACACTGAAGCTTTCTTT
TRBV5-1	TRBJ2-2	.	TRBD1	CASSTMTGATGELFF	TGCGCCAGCAGCACCATGACAGGGGCCACCGGGGAGCTGTTTTTT
TRBV9	TRBJ1-1	.	.	CASSPGYTRTEAFF	TGTGCCAGCAGCCCCGGATACACGCGGACTGAAGCTTTCTTT
TRBV4-3	TRBJ2-1	.	TRBD1	CASSQAPGQGQNEQFF	TGCGCCAGCAGCCAAGCACCGGGACAGGGACAAAATGAGCAGTTCTTC
TRBV6-1	TRBJ2-7	.	.	CASRQSFEQYF	TGTGCCAGCAGACAATCTTTCGAGCAGTACTTC
TRBV9	TRBJ2-1	.	TRBD2	CASSVGGGWYDEQFF	TGTGCCAGCAGCGTAGGCGGGGGGTGGTACGATGAGCAGTTCTTC
TRBV6-5	TRBJ1-2	.	.	CASTSSGTNFYGYTF	TGTGCCAGCACCAGCTCCGGGACAAACTTCTATGGCTACACCTTC